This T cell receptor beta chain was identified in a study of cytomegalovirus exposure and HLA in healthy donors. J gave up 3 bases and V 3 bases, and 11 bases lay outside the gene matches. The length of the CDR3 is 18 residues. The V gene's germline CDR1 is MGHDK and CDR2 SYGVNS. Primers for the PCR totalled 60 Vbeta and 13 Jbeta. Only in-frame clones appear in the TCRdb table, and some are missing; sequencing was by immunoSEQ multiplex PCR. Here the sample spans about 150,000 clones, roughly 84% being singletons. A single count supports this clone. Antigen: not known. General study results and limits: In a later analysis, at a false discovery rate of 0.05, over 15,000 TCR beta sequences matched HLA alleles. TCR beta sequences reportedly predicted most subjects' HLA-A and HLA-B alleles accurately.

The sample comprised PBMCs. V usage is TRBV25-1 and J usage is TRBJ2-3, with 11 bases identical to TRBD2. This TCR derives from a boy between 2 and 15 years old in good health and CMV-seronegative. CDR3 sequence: CASSDWGSGRDLTDTQYF. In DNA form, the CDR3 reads TGTGCCAGCAGTGACTGGGGTAGCGGGAGGGATCTGACAGATACGCAGTATTTT.